This TCR beta chain was profiled in a study of T cells in Graves' hyperthyroidism and ophthalmopathy (dated by TCRdb to the late 2010s). For the wider study: Peripheral blood was sampled at the time of initial diagnosis, prior to any treatment. Prospective prediction of ophthalmopathy was tested in an independent validation cohort of 18 to 20 hyperthyroidism patients and 15 to 17 patients who later progressed to ophthalmopathy. The study also compared thyroid tissue and blood T-cell repertoires from a handful of Graves' hyperthyroidism patients. The roughly 94 discovery patients were randomly divided into training and test sets at a 7:3 ratio. According to the paper, TCR Vbeta CDR3 sequencing was carried out on roughly 130 peripheral blood samples, which came from under 50 ophthalmopathy, fewer than 80 hyperthyroidism and roughly 17 progressor patients. Following sampling, methimazole starting at 30 mg daily was given to hyperthyroidism patients, and high-dose intravenous methylprednisolone was given to ophthalmopathy patients. TCR V-J signatures able to tell the groups apart were searched for in a discovery cohort of 95 to 100 patients, of whom around 42 had Graves' ophthalmopathy and around 58 had stable Graves' hyperthyroidism.

A patient counted as having stable Graves' hyperthyroidism if no progression to ophthalmopathy occurred over 18 months of follow-up. Hyperthyroidism patients were aged 18 to 65 years and newly diagnosed, with disease duration of less than 2 months. Patients with uncontrolled infections, other autoimmune diseases, pregnancy or lactation were excluded. Diagnoses relied on clinical symptoms, serum thyroxine and TRAb, thyroid ultrasound and orbital computed tomography. PBMCs were separated from 7.5 to 10 ml of fresh peripheral blood using Ficoll-Paque density gradient centrifugation. Total RNA was extracted with Trizol reagent, and quality was checked on an Agilent 2100 Bioanalyzer. CDR1 SGHRS and CDR2 YFSETQ were looked up in the germline V gene. The cysteine opens and the phenylalanine closes a CDR3 of 15 amino acids. Only the CDR3 portion is preserved as DNA: 45 bases, with reading frame beginning at the first base. V is shortened by 1 base, J by 3 bases, and the region joining them spans 10 bases.

The study at large found these results: In validation, progression to ophthalmopathy was predicted by the model with around 71% sensitivity and under 85% specificity, a median of 6.5 months before onset. Most expanded thyroid clonotypes (frequency above 0.001) were also found in blood, which suggests that blood repertoires may mirror thyroid immune responses. In cross-validation, a model built on a 13 V-J signature told ophthalmopathy apart from stable hyperthyroidism with approximately 91% sensitivity and roughly 81% specificity, and in testing the same model reached 80%/75%. No statistical method was used to fix the sample size in advance, and group allocation was not hidden from the investigators.

TCR beta CDR3 regions were amplified from RNA transcripts. The TCR CDR3 was subjected to a first round of RT-PCR using the HTBI primer set and the Qiagen OneStep RT-PCR kit. A second multiplex PCR round built the libraries, followed by size selection and purification. Paired-end sequencing of the libraries was performed with 100 bp reads on an Illumina HiSeq2000. The study's own analysis went as follows. SOAPnuke was used to process the raw data, throwing out any read that contained adapters or uncalled bases, had a mean Phred below 15, or lacked an exact constant-primer or identifier match. COPE v1.2.5 was used to merge the high-quality paired reads, and each unique nucleotide sequence was defined as a clonotype. MiTCR v1.1 was used to align clonotypes to the IMGT TRBV, TRBD and TRBJ reference segments. Only V-J combinations with frequency above 0.0001, covering 99% to 99.2% of repertoires, were analysed. A TCS score was defined as the ratio of F50 (clonal expansion) to E x V (chaos), with BLOSUM62-based TCRdist applied between CDR3 peptides within each V-J. Welch's t-statistics and random forest reduced 514 V-J features to around 14, which were used in a naive Bayes classifier (R e1071). Using fastp trimming at Q25 and MiXCR clonotype assembly, TCRdb reanalyzed the public sequencing data and kept in-frame beta chains. Each CDR3 protein gets just one entry, which takes the most common genes and DNA from the rows behind it. Here the V and J calls rest on TCRdb's processing, not on the authors' analysis. The sample records a few hundred thousand distinct CDR3 sequences, about 18% of which are singletons. Of the sample, around 3.4% is held by the ten largest clones.

Regarding this clonotype: Its recognized antigen is unknown. No clone much larger than this one lies a single base away; base qualities are absent.

The TCR was taken from a woman younger than 35 with Graves' hyperthyroidism. This receptor chain uses TRBV5-1 and TRBJ2-2; possibly the D gene is TRBD2, per 5 matching bases. The sample consisted of blood. CDR3 sequence: CASSLRTADTGELFF. The nucleotides are TGCGCCAGCAGCTTGAGGACTGCGGACACCGGGGAGCTGTTTTTT.